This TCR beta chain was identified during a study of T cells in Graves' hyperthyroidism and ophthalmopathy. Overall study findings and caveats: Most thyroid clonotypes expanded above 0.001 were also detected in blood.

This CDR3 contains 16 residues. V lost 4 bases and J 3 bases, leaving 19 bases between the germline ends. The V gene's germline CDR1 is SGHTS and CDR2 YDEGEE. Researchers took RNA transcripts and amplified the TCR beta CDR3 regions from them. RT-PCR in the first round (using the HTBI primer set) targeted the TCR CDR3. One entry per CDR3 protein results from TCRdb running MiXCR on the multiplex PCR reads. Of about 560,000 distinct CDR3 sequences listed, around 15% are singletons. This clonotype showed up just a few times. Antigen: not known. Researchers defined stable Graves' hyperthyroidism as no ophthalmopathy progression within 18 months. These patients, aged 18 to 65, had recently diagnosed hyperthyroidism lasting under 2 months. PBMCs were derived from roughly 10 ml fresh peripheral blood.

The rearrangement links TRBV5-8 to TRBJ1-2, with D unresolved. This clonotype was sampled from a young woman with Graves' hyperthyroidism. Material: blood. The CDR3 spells CASSHLGAGEDYGYTF. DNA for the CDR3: TGTGCCAGCAGCCATTTGGGTGCAGGTGAGGACTATGGCTACACCTTC.